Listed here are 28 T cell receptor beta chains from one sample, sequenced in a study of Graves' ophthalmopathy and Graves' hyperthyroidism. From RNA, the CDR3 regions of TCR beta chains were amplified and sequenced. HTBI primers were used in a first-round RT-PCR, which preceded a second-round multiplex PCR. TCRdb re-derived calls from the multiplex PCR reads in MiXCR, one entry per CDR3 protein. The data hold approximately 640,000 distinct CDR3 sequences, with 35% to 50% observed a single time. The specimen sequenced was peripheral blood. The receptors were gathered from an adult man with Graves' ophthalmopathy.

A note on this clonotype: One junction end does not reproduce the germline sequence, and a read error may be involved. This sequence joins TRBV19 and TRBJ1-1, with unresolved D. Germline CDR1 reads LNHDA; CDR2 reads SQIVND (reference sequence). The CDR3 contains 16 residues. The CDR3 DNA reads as TGCGCCAGCAGCCATTTCCCCCCGGGGAGTACCACTGAAGCTTTCTTT. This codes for CASSHFPPGSTTEAFF.

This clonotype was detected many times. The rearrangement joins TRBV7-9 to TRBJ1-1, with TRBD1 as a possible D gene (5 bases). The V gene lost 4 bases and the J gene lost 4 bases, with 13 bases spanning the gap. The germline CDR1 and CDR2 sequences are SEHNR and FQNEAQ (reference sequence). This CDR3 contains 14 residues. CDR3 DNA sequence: TGTGCCAGCAGCTCTAGTGGGGGGGTCACTGAAGCTTTCTTT. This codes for CASSSSGGVTEAFF.

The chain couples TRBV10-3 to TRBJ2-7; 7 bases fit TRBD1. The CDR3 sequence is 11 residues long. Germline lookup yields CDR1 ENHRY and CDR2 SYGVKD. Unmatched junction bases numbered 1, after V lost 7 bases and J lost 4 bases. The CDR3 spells CAITQGYEQYF. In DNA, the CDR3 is TGTGCCATCACACAGGGGTACGAGCAGTACTTC.

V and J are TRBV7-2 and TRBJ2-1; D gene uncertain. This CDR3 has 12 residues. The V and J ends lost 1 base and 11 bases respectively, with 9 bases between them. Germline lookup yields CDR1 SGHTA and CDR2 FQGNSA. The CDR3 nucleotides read TGTGCCAGCAGCTTAGAGCGCACTAAGCAGTTCTTC. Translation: CASSLERTKQFF.

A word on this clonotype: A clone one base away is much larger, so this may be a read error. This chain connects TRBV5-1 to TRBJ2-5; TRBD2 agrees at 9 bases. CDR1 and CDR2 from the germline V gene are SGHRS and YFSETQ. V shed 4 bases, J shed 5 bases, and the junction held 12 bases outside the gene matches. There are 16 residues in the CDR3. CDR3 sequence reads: CASSPGFGTSLETQYF. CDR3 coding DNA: TGCGCCAGCAGCCCCGGATTCGGGACTAGCTTGGAGACCCAGTACTTC.

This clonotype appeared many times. CDR3 loop: CASSPRQGSVGEAFF. CDR3 bases: TGTGCCAGCAGTCCCCGACAGGGCTCGGTTGGTGAAGCTTTCTTT. V and J are TRBV6-5 and TRBJ1-1; 7 bases agree with TRBD1. Germline V lookup: CDR1 MNHEY, CDR2 SVGAGI. Losses at the gene ends were 5 bases for V and 7 bases for J; bases not matched to a gene: 13. This CDR3 comprises 15 residues.

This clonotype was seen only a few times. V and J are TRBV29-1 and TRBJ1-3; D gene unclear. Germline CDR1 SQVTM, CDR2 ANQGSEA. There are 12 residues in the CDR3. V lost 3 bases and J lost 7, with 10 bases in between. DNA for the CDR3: TGCAGCGTTGATCGTCCCGAGAACACCATATATTTT. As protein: CSVDRPENTIYF. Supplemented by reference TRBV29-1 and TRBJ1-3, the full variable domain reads SAVISQKPSRDICQRGTSLTIQCQVDSQVTMMFWYRQQPGQSLTLIATANQGSEATYESGFVIDKFPISRPNLTFSTLTVSNMSPEDSSIYLCSVDRPENTIYFGEGSWLTVV.

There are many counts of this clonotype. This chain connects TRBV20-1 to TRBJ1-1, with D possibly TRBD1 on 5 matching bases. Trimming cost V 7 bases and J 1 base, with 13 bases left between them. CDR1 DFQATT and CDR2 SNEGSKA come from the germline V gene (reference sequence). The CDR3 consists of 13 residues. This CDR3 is CSGTGHSNTEAFF. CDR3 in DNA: TGCAGTGGTACAGGACACTCGAACACTGAAGCTTTCTTT.

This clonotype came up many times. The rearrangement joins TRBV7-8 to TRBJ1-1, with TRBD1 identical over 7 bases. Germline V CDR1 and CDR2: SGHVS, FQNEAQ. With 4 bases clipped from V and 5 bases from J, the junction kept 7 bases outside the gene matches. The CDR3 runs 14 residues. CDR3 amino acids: CASSSDRVGTEAFF. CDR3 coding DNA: TGTGCCAGCAGCTCAGACAGGGTGGGGACTGAAGCTTTCTTT. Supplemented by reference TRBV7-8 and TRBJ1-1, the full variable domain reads GAGVSQSPRYKVAKRGQDVALRCDPISGHVSLFWYQQALGQGPEFLTYFQNEAQLDKSGLPSDRFFAERPEGSVSTLKIQRTQQEDSAVYLCASSSDRVGTEAFFGQGTRLTVV.

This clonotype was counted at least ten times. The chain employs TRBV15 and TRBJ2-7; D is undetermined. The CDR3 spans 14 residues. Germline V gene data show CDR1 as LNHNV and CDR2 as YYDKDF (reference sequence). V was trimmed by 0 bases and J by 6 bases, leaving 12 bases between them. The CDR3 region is CATSRDPSSSEQYF. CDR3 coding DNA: TGTGCCACCAGCAGAGACCCCTCCAGCTCCGAGCAGTACTTC. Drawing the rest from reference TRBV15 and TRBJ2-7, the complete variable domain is DAMVIQNPRYQVTQFGKPVTLSCSQTLNHNVMYWYQQKSSQAPKLLFHYYDKDFNNEADTPDNFQSRRPNTSFCFLDIRSPGLGDTAMYLCATSRDPSSSEQYFGPGTRLTVT.

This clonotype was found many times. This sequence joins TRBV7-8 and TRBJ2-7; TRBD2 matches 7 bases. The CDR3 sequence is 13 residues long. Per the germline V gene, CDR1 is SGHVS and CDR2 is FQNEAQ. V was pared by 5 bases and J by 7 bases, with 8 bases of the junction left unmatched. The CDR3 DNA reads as TGTGCCAGCAGCCCGGCGGGGGAGGAAGAGCAGTACTTC. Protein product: CASSPAGEEEQYF.

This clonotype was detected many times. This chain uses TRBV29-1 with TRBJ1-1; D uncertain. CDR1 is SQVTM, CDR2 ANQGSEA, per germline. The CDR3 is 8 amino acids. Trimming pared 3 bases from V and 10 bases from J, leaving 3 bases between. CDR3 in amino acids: CSVETAFF. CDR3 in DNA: TGCAGCGTTGAGACAGCTTTCTTT.

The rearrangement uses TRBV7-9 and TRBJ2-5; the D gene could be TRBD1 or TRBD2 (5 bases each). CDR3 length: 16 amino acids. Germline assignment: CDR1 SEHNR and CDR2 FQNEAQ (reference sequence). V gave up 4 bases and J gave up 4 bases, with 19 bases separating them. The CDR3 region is CASSSRAGTVRETQYF. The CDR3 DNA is TGTGCCAGCAGCTCCCGGGCAGGGACGGTGCGAGAGACCCAGTACTTC. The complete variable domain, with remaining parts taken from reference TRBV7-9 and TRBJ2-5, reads DTGVSQNPRHKITKRGQNVTFRCDPISEHNRLYWYRQTLGQGPEFLTYFQNEAQLEKSRLLSDRFSAERPKGSFSTLEIQRTEQGDSAMYLCASSSRAGTVRETQYFGPGTRLLVL.

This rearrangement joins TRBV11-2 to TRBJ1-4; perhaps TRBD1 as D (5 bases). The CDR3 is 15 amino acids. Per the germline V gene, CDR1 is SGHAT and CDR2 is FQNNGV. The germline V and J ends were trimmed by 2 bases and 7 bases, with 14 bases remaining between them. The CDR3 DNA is TGTGCCAGCAGCTTAAGGGAGAGGGACGGTGAAAAACTGTTTTTT. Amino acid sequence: CASSLRERDGEKLFF.

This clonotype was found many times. CDR3 in amino acids: CASSFWTGNTEAFF. The CDR3 bases are TGTGCCAGCAGCTTCTGGACGGGGAACACTGAAGCTTTCTTT. The rearrangement uses TRBV11-1 and TRBJ1-1; D unclear. CDR1 and CDR2 from the germline V gene are SGHAT and FQDESV (reference sequence). The CDR3 runs 14 residues. V shed 3 bases and J shed 1 base, with 9 bases lying between them. Full variable domain (rest looked up from reference TRBV11-1 and TRBJ1-1): EAEVAQSPRYKITEKSQAVAFWCDPISGHATLYWYRQILGQGPELLVQFQDESVVDDSQLPKDRFSAERLKGVDSTLKIQPAELGDSAMYLCASSFWTGNTEAFFGQGTRLTVV.

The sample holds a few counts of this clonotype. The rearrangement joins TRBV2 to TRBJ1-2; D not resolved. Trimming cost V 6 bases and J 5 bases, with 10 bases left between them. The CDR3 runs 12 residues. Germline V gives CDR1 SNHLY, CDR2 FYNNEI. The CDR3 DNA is TGTGCCAGCAGGGACGCCGAATATGGCTACACCTTC. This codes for CASRDAEYGYTF. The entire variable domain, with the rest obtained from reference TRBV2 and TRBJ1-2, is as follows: EPEVTQTPSHQVTQMGQEVILRCVPISNHLYFYWYRQILGQKVEFLVSFYNNEISEKSEIFDDQFSVERPDGSNFTLKIRSTKLEDSAMYFCASRDAEYGYTFGSGTRLTVV.

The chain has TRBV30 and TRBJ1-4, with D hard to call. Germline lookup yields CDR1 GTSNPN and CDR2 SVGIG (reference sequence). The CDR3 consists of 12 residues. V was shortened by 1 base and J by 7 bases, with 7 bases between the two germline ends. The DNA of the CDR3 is TGTGCCTGGAGTGAGATTGGTGAAAAACTGTTTTTT. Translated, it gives CAWSEIGEKLFF.

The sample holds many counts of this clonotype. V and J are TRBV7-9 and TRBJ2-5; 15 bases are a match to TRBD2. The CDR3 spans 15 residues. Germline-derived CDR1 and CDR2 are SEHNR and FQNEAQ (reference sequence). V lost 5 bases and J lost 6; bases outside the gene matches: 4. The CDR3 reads CASSLGLAGGKTQYF. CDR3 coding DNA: TGTGCCAGCAGCCTAGGACTAGCGGGGGGGAAGACCCAGTACTTC.

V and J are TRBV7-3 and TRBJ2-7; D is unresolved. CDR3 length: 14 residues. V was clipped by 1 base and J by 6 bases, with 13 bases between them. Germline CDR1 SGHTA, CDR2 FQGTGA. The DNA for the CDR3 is TGTGCCAGCAGCTTAAAACAGCCCCTGGGCGAGCAGTACTTC. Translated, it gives CASSLKQPLGEQYF.

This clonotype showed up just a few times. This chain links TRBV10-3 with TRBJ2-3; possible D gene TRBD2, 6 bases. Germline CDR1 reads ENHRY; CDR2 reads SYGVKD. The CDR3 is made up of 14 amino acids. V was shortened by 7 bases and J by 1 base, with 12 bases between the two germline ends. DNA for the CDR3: TGTGCCATCAAACGGGACTCCGGCACAGATACGCAGTATTTT. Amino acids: CAIKRDSGTDTQYF.

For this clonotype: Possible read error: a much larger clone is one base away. CDR3 nucleotides: TGTGCCAGCAGCCCCCAAGGGCTCGTCACTGAAGCTTTCTTT. Its protein is CASSPQGLVTEAFF. The V call is TRBV7-9, the J call TRBJ1-1; the D is unclear. This CDR3 region has 14 residues. CDR1 and CDR2 (germline): SEHNR, FQNEAQ (reference sequence). V lost 5 bases to trimming and J lost 4 bases, with 14 bases between them. Full variable domain (outside the CDR3, taken from reference TRBV7-9 and TRBJ1-1): DTGVSQNPRHKITKRGQNVTFRCDPISEHNRLYWYRQTLGQGPEFLTYFQNEAQLEKSRLLSDRFSAERPKGSFSTLEIQRTEQGDSAMYLCASSPQGLVTEAFFGQGTRLTVV.

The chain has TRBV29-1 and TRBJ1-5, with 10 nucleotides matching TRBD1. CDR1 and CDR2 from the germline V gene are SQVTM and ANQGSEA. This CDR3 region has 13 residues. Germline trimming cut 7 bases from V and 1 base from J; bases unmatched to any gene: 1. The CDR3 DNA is TGCAGCGGACAGGGGGCGAGCAATCAGCCCCAGCATTTT. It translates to CSGQGASNQPQHF. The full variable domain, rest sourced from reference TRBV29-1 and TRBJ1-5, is SAVISQKPSRDICQRGTSLTIQCQVDSQVTMMFWYRQQPGQSLTLIATANQGSEATYESGFVIDKFPISRPNLTFSTLTVSNMSPEDSSIYLCSGQGASNQPQHFGDGTRLSIL.

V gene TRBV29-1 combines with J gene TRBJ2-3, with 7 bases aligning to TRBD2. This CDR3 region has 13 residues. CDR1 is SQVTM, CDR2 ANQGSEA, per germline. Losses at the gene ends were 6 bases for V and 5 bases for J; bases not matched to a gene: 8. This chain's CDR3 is CSVGEGRGDTQYF. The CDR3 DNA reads TGCAGCGTAGGTGAAGGGAGGGGAGATACGCAGTATTTT.

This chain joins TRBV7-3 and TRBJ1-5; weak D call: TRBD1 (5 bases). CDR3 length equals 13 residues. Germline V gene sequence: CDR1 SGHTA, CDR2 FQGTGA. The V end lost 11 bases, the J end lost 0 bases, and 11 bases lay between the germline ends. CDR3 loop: CAWGANSNQPQHF. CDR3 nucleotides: TGTGCCTGGGGCGCCAATAGCAATCAGCCCCAGCATTTT. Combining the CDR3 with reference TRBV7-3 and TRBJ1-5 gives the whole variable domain GAGVSQTPSNKVTEKGKYVELRCDPISGHTALYWYRQSLGQGPEFLIYFQGTGAADDSGLPNDRFFAVRPEGSVSTLKIQRTERGDSAVYLCAWGANSNQPQHFGDGTRLSIL.

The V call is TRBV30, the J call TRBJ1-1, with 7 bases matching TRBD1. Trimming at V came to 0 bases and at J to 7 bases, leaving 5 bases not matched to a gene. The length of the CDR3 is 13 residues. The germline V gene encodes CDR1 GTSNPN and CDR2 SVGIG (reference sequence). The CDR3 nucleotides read TGTGCCTGGAGTGTACCGCAGGGGGATGAAGCTTTCTTT. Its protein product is CAWSVPQGDEAFF. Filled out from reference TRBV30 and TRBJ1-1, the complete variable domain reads SQTIHQWPATLVQPVGSPLSLECTVEGTSNPNLYWYRQAAGRGLQLLFYSVGIGQISSEVPQNLSASRPQDRQFILSSKKLLLSDSGFYLCAWSVPQGDEAFFGQGTRLTVV.

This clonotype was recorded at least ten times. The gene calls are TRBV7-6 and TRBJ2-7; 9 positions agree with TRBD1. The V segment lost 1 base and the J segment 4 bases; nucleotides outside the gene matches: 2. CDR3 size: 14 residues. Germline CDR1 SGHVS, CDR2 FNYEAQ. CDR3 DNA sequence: TGTGCCAGCAGCTTAGGGGACAGGGTATACGAGCAGTACTTC. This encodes CASSLGDRVYEQYF.

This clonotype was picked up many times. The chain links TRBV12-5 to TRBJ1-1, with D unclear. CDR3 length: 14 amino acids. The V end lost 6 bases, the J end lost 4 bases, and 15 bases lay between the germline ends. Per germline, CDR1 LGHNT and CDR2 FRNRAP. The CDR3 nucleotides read TGTGCTAGTGGGGCGGGGAAAGATGCCACTGAAGCTTTCTTT. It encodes CASGAGKDATEAFF.

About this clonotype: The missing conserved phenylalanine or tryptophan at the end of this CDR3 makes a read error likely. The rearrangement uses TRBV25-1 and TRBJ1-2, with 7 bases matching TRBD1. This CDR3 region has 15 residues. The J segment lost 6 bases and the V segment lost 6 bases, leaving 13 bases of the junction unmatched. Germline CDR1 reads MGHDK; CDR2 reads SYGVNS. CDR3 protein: CASSPHGTRGNGYTS. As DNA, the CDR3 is TGTGCCAGCAGCCCCCACGGGACCAGGGGGAATGGCTACACCTCC.